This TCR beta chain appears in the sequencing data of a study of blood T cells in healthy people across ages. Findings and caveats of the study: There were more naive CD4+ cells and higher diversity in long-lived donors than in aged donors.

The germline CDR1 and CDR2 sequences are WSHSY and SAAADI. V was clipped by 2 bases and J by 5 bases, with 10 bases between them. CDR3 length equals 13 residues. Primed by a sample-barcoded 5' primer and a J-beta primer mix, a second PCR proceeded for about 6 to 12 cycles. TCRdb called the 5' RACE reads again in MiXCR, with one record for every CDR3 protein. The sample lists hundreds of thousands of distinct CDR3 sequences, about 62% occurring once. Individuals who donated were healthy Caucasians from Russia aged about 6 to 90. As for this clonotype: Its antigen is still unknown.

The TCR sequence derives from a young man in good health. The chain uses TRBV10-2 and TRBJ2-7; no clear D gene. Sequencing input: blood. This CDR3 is CASSEVGSDEQYF. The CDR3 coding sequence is TGCGCCAGCAGTGAGGTGGGTTCGGACGAGCAGTACTTC.